One and the same sample provided the 25 T cell receptor beta chains below, sequenced in a study of control samples from healthy donors and cancer patients. Assay: immunoSEQ multiplex PCR; the TCRdb copy retains only in-frame clones and omits some. The sample includes roughly 150,000 clones, roughly 88% of them seen just once. Input material: blood. The receptors were sampled from a young man in good health.

V gene TRBV11-1 combines with J gene TRBJ2-1; D gene ambiguous. The CDR3 is 13 amino acids. Germline V gives CDR1 SGHAT, CDR2 FQDESV (reference sequence). V lost 10 bases and J 0 bases, leaving 10 bases between the germline ends. CDR3 region: CATTEDSYNEQFF. The CDR3 coding sequence is TGTGCCACCACAGAGGACTCCTACAATGAGCAGTTCTTC.

Only one count was recorded for this clone. The chain combines TRBV28 with TRBJ1-6; D is unclear. V was shortened by 3 bases and J by 8 bases, with 14 bases between the two germline ends. Per the germline V gene, CDR1 is MDHEN and CDR2 is SYDVKM. This CDR3 region has 15 residues. CDR3 DNA sequence: TGTGCCAGCAGTTTCCCCGGACGGACTTATTCACCCCTCCACTTT. Its protein is CASSFPGRTYSPLHF.

This chain links TRBV27 with TRBJ1-6; D unresolved. V was trimmed by 3 bases and J by 2 bases, leaving 5 bases between them. The CDR3 spans 14 residues. Per the germline V gene, CDR1 is MNHEY and CDR2 is SMNVEV (reference sequence). This chain's CDR3 is CASSLQTYNSPLHF. The CDR3 nucleotides read TGTGCCAGCAGTTTGCAGACCTATAATTCACCCCTCCACTTT.

V is TRBV9 and J is TRBJ2-3; 7 bases agree with TRBD1. CDR1 SGDLS and CDR2 YYNGEE come from the germline V gene. The junction had 6 bases not matched to a gene; V was cut back by 2 bases and J by 0 bases. This CDR3 is 16 amino acids long. The CDR3 DNA sequence: TGTGCCAGCAGCGTTAGGGGGCTTACTAGCACAGATACGCAGTATTTT. Protein sequence: CASSVRGLTSTDTQYF.

V is TRBV24-1 and J is TRBJ2-2; 10 bases agree with TRBD1. V shed 3 bases, J shed 5 bases, and the junction held 2 bases outside the gene matches. The CDR3 loop spans 15 amino acids. Looked up from germline, CDR1 is KGHDR and CDR2 is SFDVKD. For the CDR3, the DNA is TGTGCCACCAGTGATCTGGACAGGGGGACCGGGGAGCTGTTTTTT. This codes for CATSDLDRGTGELFF.

This chain links TRBV2 with TRBJ2-7; 7 positions match TRBD2. The V gene's germline CDR1 is SNHLY and CDR2 FYNNEI. The V gene end was trimmed by 7 bases and the J gene end by 2 bases; junction bases not matched to a gene: 8. The CDR3 loop spans 14 amino acids. The CDR3 DNA follows: TGTGCCAGCAATAGTTTGGGGGGGGCCTACGAGCAGTACTTC. This gives the protein CASNSLGGAYEQYF.

In DNA, the CDR3 is TGCAGCGTTGATTCGCTGGGCCCCGCTCAGACCCAGTACTTC. It encodes CSVDSLGPAQTQYF. This sequence joins TRBV29-1 and TRBJ2-5; D not resolved. V was shortened by 3 bases and J by 6 bases, with 17 bases between the two germline ends. Germline V gene data show CDR1 as SQVTM and CDR2 as ANQGSEA. The CDR3 is 14 amino acids.

The chain employs TRBV6-6 and TRBJ2-7, with D perhaps assigned TRBD1 or TRBD2 (6 bases each). This CDR3 spans 12 amino acids. Between the trimmed V and J ends, which lost 8 bases and 1 base, there was a span of 9 bases. Per germline, CDR1 MNHNY and CDR2 SVGAGI (reference sequence). The CDR3 protein is CASRGGSYEQYF. CDR3 coding DNA: TGTGCCAGCCGAGGGGGGTCCTACGAGCAGTACTTC.

This clone showed up just a few times. This chain links TRBV30 with TRBJ1-6, with a weak D call TRBD1 (5 bases). This CDR3 is 12 amino acids long. Looked up from germline, CDR1 is GTSNPN and CDR2 is SVGIG (reference sequence). V lost 0 bases to trimming and J lost 9 bases, with 6 bases between them. The CDR3 is CAWSVDTSPLHF. In DNA, the CDR3 is TGTGCCTGGAGTGTGGACACTTCACCCCTCCACTTT.

The chain combines TRBV5-4 with TRBJ2-2; D gene uncertain. Trimming left V 4 bases short and J 6 bases short, with 13 bases between. In germline, CDR1 is SGHNT, CDR2 YYREEE (reference sequence). The CDR3 runs to 14 residues. Here the CDR3 DNA reads TGTGCCAGCAGCCCATCAGTCAGCGCCGGGGAGCTGTTTTTT. It specifies CASSPSVSAGELFF.

As DNA, the CDR3 is TGTGCCAGCAGTTTATTAGGAGGGGAGCAGTTCTTC. This translates into CASSLLGGEQFF. This chain links TRBV27 with TRBJ2-1; perhaps TRBD2 as D (6 bases). Trimming took off 1 base at V and 10 bases at J, with 8 bases between the two ends. Germline CDR1 reads MNHEY; CDR2 reads SMNVEV (reference sequence). This CDR3 is 12 amino acids long.

CDR3 sequence reads: CSVKSWGGNEKLFF. The CDR3 DNA reads as TGCAGCGTGAAGAGCTGGGGGGGTAATGAAAAACTGTTTTTT. The chain employs TRBV29-1 and TRBJ1-4, with a tentative D call TRBD1 (5 bases). The V gene lost 6 bases and the J gene lost 4 bases, with 15 bases spanning the gap. CDR3 length: 14 amino acids. Per the germline V gene, CDR1 is SQVTM and CDR2 is ANQGSEA.

V gene TRBV5-1 combines with J gene TRBJ2-1, with TRBD1 as a possible D gene (5 bases). The CDR3 has 14 amino acids. CDR1 is SGHRS, CDR2 YFSETQ, per germline. The germline V and J ends were trimmed by 5 bases and 2 bases, with 11 bases remaining between them. The CDR3 bases are TGCGCCAGCAGTTCCCTAGGGGCCTACAATGAGCAGTTCTTC. It specifies CASSSLGAYNEQFF.

J is TRBJ1-5 and V is TRBV6-2 or TRBV6-3; D unclear. Germline CDR1 MNHEY, CDR2 SVGEGT. This CDR3 is built from 15 residues. Trimming took 2 bases from V and 0 from J, leaving 8 bases between them. The CDR3 sequence: CASSYGSLSNQPQHF. The DNA of the CDR3 is TGTGCCAGCAGTTACGGCAGTCTTAGCAATCAGCCCCAGCATTTT.

The gene calls are TRBV4-3 and TRBJ2-3; 14 bases fit TRBD2. The CDR3 is made up of 17 amino acids. J lost 6 bases, V lost 2 bases, and 7 bases had no gene match. Per germline, CDR1 LGHNA and CDR2 YSLEER. CDR3 loop: CASSQSSRTSGRDTQYF. The CDR3 region has the DNA TGCGCCAGCAGCCAATCTTCGAGGACTAGCGGGAGGGATACGCAGTATTTT.

The rearrangement joins TRBV7-2 to TRBJ1-6, with D unclear. This CDR3 has 14 amino acids. The germline CDR1 and CDR2 sequences are SGHTA and FQGNSA. V was shortened by 0 bases and J by 10 bases, with 10 bases between the two germline ends. DNA of the CDR3: TGTGCCAGCAGCTTAGCGGTCTCCCGGTCACCCCTCCACTTT. This gives the protein CASSLAVSRSPLHF.

The chain links TRBV28 to TRBJ2-6, with D unresolved. V gave up 7 bases and J gave up 1 base, with 14 bases separating them. Germline CDR1 is MDHEN and CDR2 is SYDVKM. The CDR3 is 16 residues long. The CDR3 DNA sequence: TGTGCCAGCACCAATCGCTGGGGATCTGGGGCCAACGTCCTGACTTTC. This translates into CASTNRWGSGANVLTF. The variable domain in full, with the rest retrieved from reference TRBV28 and TRBJ2-6, is DVKVTQSSRYLVKRTGEKVFLECVQDMDHENMFWYRQDPGLGLRLIYFSYDVKMKEKGDIPEGYSVSREKKERFSLILESASTNQTSMYLCASTNRWGSGANVLTFGAGSRLTVL.

The V call is TRBV4-3, the J call TRBJ1-3, with D tentatively TRBD1 (5 bases). The CDR3 consists of 16 residues. V shed 0 bases and J shed 0 bases, with 9 bases lying between them. Germline V CDR1 and CDR2: LGHNA, YSLEER. CDR3 sequence reads: CASSQDLGASGNTIYF. Written as DNA, the CDR3 is TGCGCCAGCAGCCAAGATCTAGGGGCCTCTGGAAACACCATATATTTT.

The rearrangement uses TRBV7-9 and TRBJ2-7; D is ambiguous. Per the germline V gene, CDR1 is SEHNR and CDR2 is FQNEAQ (reference sequence). The V end lost 4 bases, the J end lost 2 bases, and 9 bases lay between the germline ends. The CDR3 is 13 residues long. CDR3 protein: CASSYGQTYEQYF. CDR3 sequence (DNA): TGTGCCAGCAGCTACGGCCAAACCTACGAGCAGTACTTC.

The chain's CDR3 is CASSVVTGDTQYF. In DNA form, the CDR3 reads TGTGCCAGCAGCGTAGTGACGGGAGATACGCAGTATTTT. The V gene is TRBV9, the J gene TRBJ2-3; D ambiguous. The length of the CDR3 is 13 residues. Germline CDR1 is SGDLS and CDR2 is YYNGEE. Trimming stripped 0 bases from V and 5 bases from J, with 7 bases between.

The chain links TRBV4-2 to TRBJ2-1; 12 bases match TRBD2. Trimming took 4 bases from V and 8 from J; bases not matched to a gene: 6. The germline V gene encodes CDR1 LGHNA and CDR2 YNFKEQ. The CDR3 has 15 residues. The CDR3 region is CASSPRLAGEDEQFF. The DNA for the CDR3 is TGTGCCAGCAGCCCACGACTAGCGGGGGAGGATGAGCAGTTCTTC.

J is TRBJ2-1 and V is TRBV3-1 (or the pseudogene TRBV3-2); 14 bases fit TRBD2. The CDR3 extends over 21 amino acids. With V trimmed by 1 base and J by 1 base, 12 bases remained unmatched. CDR1 and CDR2 (germline): LGHDT, YNNKEL (reference sequence). DNA for the CDR3: TGTGCCAGCAGCCAAGTATCATCCGGGACTAGCGGGGGCCTGTCCTACAATGAGCAGTTCTTC. It yields the protein CASSQVSSGTSGGLSYNEQFF.

The rearrangement links TRBV5-1 to TRBJ1-5; possibly TRBD1 for D (6 bases). From germline, CDR1 is SGHRS and CDR2 YFSETQ. Trimming took 1 base from V and 5 from J, leaving 13 bases between them. The CDR3 length is 15 residues. Here the CDR3 reads CASSLRGAGDQPQHF. CDR3 DNA sequence: TGCGCCAGCAGCTTGCGGGGGGCCGGTGATCAGCCCCAGCATTTT. The full variable domain, with the rest looked up from reference TRBV5-1 and TRBJ1-5, is KAGVTQTPRYLIKTRGQQVTLSCSPISGHRSVSWYQQTPGQGLQFLFEYFSETQRNKGNFPGRFSGRQFSNSRSEMNVSTLELGDSALYLCASSLRGAGDQPQHFGDGTRLSIL.

CDR3 sequence reads: CASSSSGTGSYEQYF. The CDR3 region has the DNA TGTGCCAGCAGTTCCTCCGGGACAGGTTCCTACGAGCAGTACTTC. V usage is TRBV28 and J usage is TRBJ2-7; 8 bases align to TRBD1. V lost 4 bases and J lost 1; bases outside the gene matches: 6. The germline CDR1 and CDR2 sequences are MDHEN and SYDVKM. This CDR3 is 15 amino acids long.

This chain joins TRBV7-6 and TRBJ2-5, with D perhaps TRBD2 (6 bases). The V and J ends lost 5 bases and 4 bases respectively, with 23 bases between them. This CDR3 has 17 amino acids. Germline CDR1 reads SGHVS; CDR2 reads FNYEAQ. The CDR3: CASSPYWGRRGVETQYF. The CDR3 coding sequence is TGTGCCAGCAGCCCCTACTGGGGAAGGAGGGGCGTAGAGACCCAGTACTTC.